Sequencing of this TCR beta chain was carried out in a study of blood T cell repertoires in COVID-19. Study-level background: There were acute and convalescent COVID-19 samples, and they came from the United States, Italy and Spain. PBMCs, B-cell-depleted T cells, or T cells provided the cDNA or gDNA that made up the material.

The germline V gene encodes CDR1 MNHEY and CDR2 SMNVEV (reference sequence). The V end lost 4 bases, the J end lost 2 bases, and 14 bases lay between the germline ends. The CDR3 is 15 residues long. In the original workflow: Amplification from reference gene primers served as the basis for estimated nucleated cell counts. Assay: immunoSEQ multiplex PCR; the TCRdb copy retains only in-frame clones and omits some. V, J and clone size reflect that table, while D and trimming were determined from the DNA. There are tens of thousands of clones in the sample; more than 85% occur only once, and less than 20% lies in the top ten.

The sample consisted of peripheral blood. The TCR comes from a human donor with active COVID-19. The donor label of this sample is uncertain. V and J are TRBV27 and TRBJ1-1, with a possible D match to TRBD1 (5 bases). CDR3 coding DNA: TGTGCCAGCAGTTCCTGGGGGAGGGTAAACACTGAAGCTTTCTTT. It translates to CASSSWGRVNTEAFF.